These T cell receptor beta chains were read from a single sample in a study of Ad26.COV2.S vaccination and SARS-CoV-2 variants. Profiling relied on immunoSEQ multiplex PCR, and the TCRdb table lists in-frame clones only, not all of them. The sample contains approximately 360,000 clones, 83% of which appear only once. This sample comprised peripheral blood, obtained in a trial of Ad26.COV2.S vaccine versus placebo. These receptors were collected from a person between 18 and 59 years old who received the Ad26.COV2.S COVID-19 vaccine or a placebo. Both conserved end residues are part of each CDR3. D genes are given only for firm matches.

d_call | j_call | v_call | cdr3_aa | cdr3_nt
NA | TRBJ1-1 | TRBV5-1 | CASSLAFRGQGAFF | TGCGCCAGCAGCTTGGCGTTTAGAGGGCAGGGGGCTTTCTTT
NA | TRBJ2-2 | TRBV2 | CASSNRQYTGELFF | TGTGCCAGCAGCAACCGACAGTACACCGGGGAGCTGTTTTTT
NA | TRBJ1-2 | TRBV2 | CASSATRPLTHNYGYTF | TGTGCCAGCAGTGCTACTCGTCCCCTGACCCATAACTATGGCTACACCTTC
TRBD1 | TRBJ2-3 | TRBV6-1 | CASSERGTGSYTQYF | TGTGCCAGCAGTGAAAGGGGGACAGGGTCCTATACGCAGTATTTT
NA | TRBJ1-5 | TRBV30 | CAWSVGNQPQHF | TGTGCCTGGAGTGTGGGAAATCAGCCCCAGCATTTT
TRBD1 | TRBJ2-1 | TRBV30 | CAWNHYRGEQFF | TGTGCCTGGAACCATTACAGGGGCGAGCAGTTCTTC
NA | TRBJ2-7 | TRBV11-2 | CASSLDTGFPQYF | TGTGCCAGCAGCCTAGACACGGGGTTTCCTCAGTACTTC
TRBD2 | TRBJ2-6 | TRBV9 | CASSVGGGSPRAGANVLTF | TGTGCCAGCAGCGTAGGCGGGGGGTCGCCCAGGGCTGGGGCCAACGTCCTGACTTTC
NA | TRBJ2-5 | TRBV12-2 | CASRPPGAHQETQYF | TGTGCAAGTCGCCCCCCGGGAGCTCACCAGGAGACCCAGTACTTC
TRBD1 | TRBJ2-1 | TRBV5-1 | CASSLPGQGAYNEQFF | TGCGCCAGCAGCTTACCGGGACAGGGGGCCTACAATGAGCAGTTCTTC
TRBD2 | TRBJ2-1 | TRBV19 | CASSTLAGDCEQFF | TGTGCCAGTAGTACCCTAGCGGGAGATTGTGAGCAGTTCTTC
NA | TRBJ1-2 | TRBV5-1 | CASSLEPGMDYGYTF | TGCGCCAGCAGCTTGGAGCCAGGGATGGACTATGGCTACACCTTC
TRBD1 | TRBJ1-1 | TRBV6-4 | CASSRAGGSMPNTEAFF | TGTGCCAGCAGTAGGGCAGGGGGGTCGATGCCGAACACTGAAGCTTTCTTT
NA | TRBJ2-1 | TRBV6-5 | CASSYEYSYNEQFF | TGTGCCAGCAGTTATGAATATTCCTACAATGAGCAGTTCTTC